Each of the 4 T cell receptor beta chains below was sequenced from the same sample in a study of post-analysis software for immune sequencing data (dated by TCRdb to between 2014 and 2017). These receptors have no known antigen. General findings and caveats noted by the study authors: A few TRBV segments, including TRBV5-6, TRBV5-1 and TRBV20-1, were significantly more frequent in patients than controls.

Library preparation employed PCR. Sequenced on an Illumina HiSeq 2500. To reduce PCR and sequencing biases, unique molecular identifiers were built into the TCR beta cDNA libraries. TCRdb reran the public reads through fastp at Q25 and MiXCR, keeping productive beta chains. One record per CDR3 amino acid sequence lists the most common genes and DNA. The sample contains 450,000 to 650,000 distinct CDR3 sequences, about 44% of them found a single time. About 1.5% of the sample is held by the ten biggest clonotypes. Sequenced sample: blood. The source is a girl aged 5 to 17 with multiple sclerosis.

This clonotype turned up a few times. V and J are TRBV7-2 and TRBJ2-1; tentative D call: TRBD2 (6 bases). V shed 5 bases and J shed 0 bases, with 11 bases lying between them. From germline, CDR1 is SGHTA and CDR2 FQGNSA. This CDR3 is 15 amino acids long. The CDR3 DNA sequence: TGTGCCAGCAGCCCGCCGGGACTCTCCTACAATGAGCAGTTCTTC. This sequence encodes CASSPPGLSYNEQFF.

This clonotype showed up just a few times. This rearrangement joins TRBV12-3 or TRBV12-4 to TRBJ2-3, with a tentative D call TRBD2 (6 bases). CDR3 length: 16 amino acids. Trimming pared 7 bases from V and 1 base from J, leaving 18 bases between. CDR3 sequence (DNA): TGTGCCAGCACCAAGGTGGCTAGCGAGGGCACAGATACGCAGTATTTT. This translates into CASTKVASEGTDTQYF.

V usage is TRBV4-1 and J usage is TRBJ2-1; 10 bases fit TRBD1. CDR3 length equals 21 residues. Germline CDR1 is MGHRA and CDR2 is YSYEKL. Trimming took 3 bases from V and 0 from J; bases not matched to a gene: 17. The CDR3 region has the DNA TGCGCCAGCAGCCAGGACCCGGGACAGGGGTGGGCTAAGAGCTCCTACAATGAGCAGTTCTTC. Its translation is CASSQDPGQGWAKSSYNEQFF.

V and J are TRBV7-9 and TRBJ1-2, with D possibly TRBD1 on 6 matching bases. Germline-derived CDR1 and CDR2 are SEHNR and FQNEAQ (reference sequence). V was trimmed by 5 bases and J by 4 bases, leaving 11 bases between them. CDR3 length: 13 residues. The CDR3 loop reads CASSPPDSYGYTF. CDR3 nucleotides: TGTGCCAGCAGCCCCCCGGACAGCTATGGCTACACCTTC.